This T cell receptor beta chain was sequenced during a study of shared clonotypes between healthy human individuals (TCRdb year 2020). Study-wide context: The cohort comprised two women and a few men aged 18 to 49 years. Leukapheresis yielded between about 0.85 and 9.5 billion PBMCs per donor. To estimate repertoire size and how much clonotypes are shared between individuals, the study performed deep sequencing of blood TCR repertoires from a handful of healthy adults. For each donor, CD4 naive and CD4 memory were each given three plates, CD8 naive was given two plates, and CD8 memory was given one plate. Different laboratories and diverse techniques were used to prepare libraries and sequence TCR repertoires, to increase sequencing depth and limit assay-specific biases.

This clone was observed once. Its antigen specificity is not known. Per-base qualities were not stored, and no clone one base away is much larger. CD8 naive samples were obtained by positive selection for CCR7 among CD45RO-negative cells, yielding a CD45RA+CCR7+ population from which TemRA cells were excluded. The donors were healthy, HIV-negative adults with no recently reported acute infections or vaccinations. Every donor was a Caucasian adult living in Nashville, Tennessee, USA. Blood was collected by leukapheresis, and PBMCs were isolated by Ficoll-Histopaque density gradient centrifugation and then cryopreserved in liquid nitrogen vapor phase. Analytical flow cytometry was used to check the purity and quantity of each magnetically sorted T cell population. From each sorted fraction, genomic DNA was isolated and quantified by UV absorbance on a Nanodrop 2000c. Using the deep immunoSEQ assay, multiplex PCR amplified TCR CDR3 regions from genomic DNA. For each cell subset, the extracted genomic DNA was distributed evenly across all wells of several immunoSEQ 96-well plates, and each plate served as one replicate. For sorted subsets, about 0.2 ug genomic DNA, equal to 30,000 or so T cell genomes, was loaded into each replicate PCR. Purified libraries were quantified with a Qubit 3.0 fluorometer, sized on a Bioanalyzer 2100, and re-quantified with the KAPA Library Quantification kit. Every immunoSEQ 96-well plate was sequenced on a dedicated single-read 150-cycle Illumina NextSeq 550 flow cell. The source study handled its data this way. Because the immunoSEQ output included only junctional sequences and no quality scores, the filtering could not be the same as the filtering used for full-length reads. Sequences were annotated with PyIR, a Python wrapper for IgBLAST v1.9, using IMGT germline references to assign V/J genes and CDR3. Reads were filtered out if the reads had weak V/J assignments (E-value above 1e-6), no CDR3, stop codons, out-of-frame junctions, or ambiguous translated residues. V3J clonotypes were defined as sequences sharing the same inferred V gene, J gene, and CDR3 amino acid sequence. To compute the percentage overlap between repertoires, the number of shared unique clonotypes was divided by the size of the smaller repertoire. Richness of each repertoire was evaluated using RTK rarefaction, the Chao1 estimator, and Recon v2.1 estimates of unobserved clonotypes. Generation probabilities were computed with OLGA for all TCRbeta clonotypes obtained by the gDNA method from several donors. TCRdb holds this immuneACCESS table with in-frame rearrangements only. Some clones are missing; in checked studies, unresolved V genes explain under half, and the rest has no known cause. V, J and clone size reflect that table, while D and trimming were determined from the DNA. The sample has a few million clones on record, roughly 95% of them singletons. Of the sample, 1.5% to 2% falls within the top ten clones.

Findings and caveats that apply to the study as a whole: Rarefaction of sorted-subset datasets indicated incomplete sequencing despite the large sequencing depth. Pairwise subsampling led to the expectation that sequencing depth would affect the degree of clonotype sharing among donors. Across several donors, approximately 5% of naive CD4, roughly 3.8% of naive CD8, around 2.1% of memory CD4, and over 0.35% of memory CD8 clonotypes were shared. Larger estimated clonotype richness was generally found for naive subsets than for memory subsets. Because the study included only a small number of donors, the genetic and exposure-history diversity represented was limited. Sampling was restricted to blood, and TCR repertoires in tissues likely differ from the TCR repertoires found in blood. Compared with non-shared clonotypes, clonotypes shared by all four sorted-subset donors had higher generation probabilities.

Relative to germline, V is missing 5 bases and J is missing 1 base, with 5 bases of the junction outside any gene match. Inclusive of the bounding cysteine and phenylalanine, the CDR3 is 15 residues long. Only the CDR3 portion is preserved as DNA: 45 bases, with reading frame beginning at the first base. This TCR derives from a young man in good health. Some clones in this sample may be carry-over from other donors' samples. Specimen: naive CD8+ T cells from PBMCs. The intended sense of this specimen's cell subset or site label: CD45RA+CCR7+. The receptor chain draws on TRBV5-3 and TRBJ2-3, with 9 junctional bases fitting TRBD1. TRBV5-3 is an open reading frame, and its role is uncertain. The nucleotide sequence is given as TGTGCCAGAAGACAGGACAGGGGATGCACAGATACGCAGTATTTT. This yields the protein CARRQDRGCTDTQYF.